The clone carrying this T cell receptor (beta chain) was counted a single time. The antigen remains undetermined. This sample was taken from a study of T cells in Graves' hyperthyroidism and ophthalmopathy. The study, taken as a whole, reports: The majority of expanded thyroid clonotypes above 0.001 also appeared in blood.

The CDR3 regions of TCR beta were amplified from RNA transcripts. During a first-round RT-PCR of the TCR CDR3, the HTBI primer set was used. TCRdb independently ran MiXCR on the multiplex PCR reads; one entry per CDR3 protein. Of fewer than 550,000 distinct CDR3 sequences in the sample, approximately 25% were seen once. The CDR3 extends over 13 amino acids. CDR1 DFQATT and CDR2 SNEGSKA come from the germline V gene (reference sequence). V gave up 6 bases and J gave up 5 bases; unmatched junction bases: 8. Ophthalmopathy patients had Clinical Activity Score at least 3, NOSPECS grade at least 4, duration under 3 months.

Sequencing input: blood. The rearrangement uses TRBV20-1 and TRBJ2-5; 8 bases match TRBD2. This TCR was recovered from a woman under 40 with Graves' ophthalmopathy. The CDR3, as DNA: TGCAGTGCCCTAGCGGGCTCGGGGGAGACCCAGTACTTC. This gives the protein CSALAGSGETQYF.